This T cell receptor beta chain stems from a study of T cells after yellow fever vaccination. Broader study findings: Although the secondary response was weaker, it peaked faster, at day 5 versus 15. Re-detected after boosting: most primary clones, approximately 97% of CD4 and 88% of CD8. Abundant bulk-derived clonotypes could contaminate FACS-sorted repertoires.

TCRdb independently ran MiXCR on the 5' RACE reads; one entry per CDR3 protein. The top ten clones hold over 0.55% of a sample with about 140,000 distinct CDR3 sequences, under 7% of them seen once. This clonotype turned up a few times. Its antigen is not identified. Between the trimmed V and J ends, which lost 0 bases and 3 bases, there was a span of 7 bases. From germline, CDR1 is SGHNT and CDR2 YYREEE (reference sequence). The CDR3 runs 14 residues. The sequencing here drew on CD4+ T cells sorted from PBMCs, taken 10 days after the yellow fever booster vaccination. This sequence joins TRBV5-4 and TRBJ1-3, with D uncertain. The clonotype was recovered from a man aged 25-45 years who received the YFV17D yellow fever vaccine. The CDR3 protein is CASSLGGGGNTIYF. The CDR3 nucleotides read TGTGCCAGCAGCTTGGGGGGAGGTGGAAACACCATATATTTT.